These T cell receptor beta chains were read from a single sample in a study of long-term antiretroviral therapy in people with HIV. Method: immunoSEQ multiplex PCR; TCRdb's copy keeps in-frame clones and lacks some. The sample consists of some 27,000 clones, approximately 79% of them appearing once. This specimen was unsorted PBMCs, taken 2.1 years after starting antiretroviral therapy. Source of these receptors: a man aged 30 to 39 with HIV. Both conserved end residues are part of each CDR3. D genes are given only for firm matches. For some rows the clone size is stated as once, few or many, or as a class when expanded; others skip it.

TRBJ1-4 TRBV12-2 . . CASRLAPLEWGANEKLFF TGTGCAAGTCGCTTAGCACCCCTGGAATGGGGGGCAAATGAAAAACTGTTTTTT
TRBJ2-3 TRBV27 TRBD2 . CASSFAAGEIIDTQYF TGTGCCAGCAGTTTTGCCGCGGGGGAGATAATAGATACGCAGTATTTT
TRBJ2-7 TRBV7-7 TRBD1 few CASSPGTGGSYEQYF TGTGCCAGCAGCCCCGGGACAGGGGGTTCCTACGAGCAGTACTTC
TRBJ1-2 TRBV28 . . CATGDTGYTF TGTGCGACGGGGGACACAGGCTACACCTTC
TRBJ1-5 TRBV28 . few CASSLRRDSNQPQHF TGTGCCAGCAGTTTACGGCGGGATAGCAATCAGCCCCAGCATTTT
TRBJ2-1 TRBV9 TRBD2 . CASSVGGASGRFYEQFF TGTGCCAGCAGCGTAGGGGGGGCTAGCGGGAGGTTCTATGAGCAGTTCTTC
TRBJ1-6 TRBV7-3 . once CASSPTGQGKSPLHF TGTGCCAGCAGCCCAACGGGTCAGGGGAAATCACCCCTCCACTTT
TRBJ1-1 TRBV30 . . CAWVGSEAFF TGTGCCTGGGTCGGCTCTGAAGCTTTCTTT
TRBJ2-7 TRBV28 . . CASSSSTGTQNAYEQYF TGTGCCAGCAGTTCCTCTACCGGGACACAGAACGCCTACGAGCAGTACTTC
TRBJ2-3 TRBV6-4 . . CATSPGLGTDTQYF TGTGCCACTTCGCCGGGACTTGGCACAGATACGCAGTATTTT
TRBJ2-5 TRBV7-9 . . CATERGRVGRETQYF TGTGCCACCGAGAGGGGCAGGGTGGGTAGAGAGACCCAGTACTTC
TRBJ1-6 TRBV11-2 . . CASSLQGRGSYNSPLHF TGTGCCAGCAGCCTCCAGGGTCGGGGCTCCTATAATTCACCCCTCCACTTT
TRBJ1-2 TRBV7-4 TRBD1 . CASSFRGQGNYGYTF TGTGCCAGCAGCTTCAGGGGGCAGGGCAACTATGGCTACACCTTC
TRBJ1-5 TRBV29-1 TRBD1 . CSVADRVNQPQHF TGCAGCGTCGCGGACAGGGTGAATCAGCCCCAGCATTTT
TRBJ2-7 TRBV30 . . CAWSVMRGYEQYF TGTGCCTGGAGTGTGATGAGGGGTTACGAGCAGTACTTC
TRBJ1-1 TRBV5-6 . . CASSSIGEKTEAFF TGTGCCAGCAGTTCTATCGGGGAGAAGACTGAAGCTTTCTTT
TRBJ2-7 TRBV28 TRBD2 . CASSFLAGGSYEQYF TGTGCCAGCAGTTTTCTAGCGGGGGGTTCCTACGAGCAGTACTTC
TRBJ2-4 TRBV7-9 . . CASSLPGLGENIQYF TGTGCCAGCAGCCTCCCGGGACTCGGAGAAAACATTCAGTACTTC
TRBJ1-4 TRBV2 . few CASSDSQKLFF TGTGCCAGCAGTGACAGTCAAAAACTGTTTTTT
TRBJ1-1 TRBV19 TRBD1 . CASRGGFDTEAFF TGTGCCTCCAGGGGGGGTTTCGACACTGAAGCTTTCTTT
TRBJ1-2 TRBV2 . few CASSERAYGYTF TGTGCCAGCAGTGAGCGAGCGTATGGCTACACCTTC
TRBJ2-7 TRBV29-1 . . CSAEPSLSPNTYEQYF TGCAGCGCAGAACCATCACTCTCGCCAAATACCTACGAGCAGTACTTC
TRBJ2-7 TRBV14 . . CASSQNLESYEQYF TGTGCCAGCAGCCAAAATTTGGAGAGCTACGAGCAGTACTTC
TRBJ2-1 TRBV7-9 . few CASSLGGTPTSNEQFF TGTGCCAGCAGCTTAGGTGGGACTCCCACAAGCAATGAGCAGTTCTTC
TRBJ2-5 TRBV7-7 TRBD1 once CASSVGGAETQYF TGTGCTAGCAGCGTAGGGGGCGCCGAGACCCAGTACTTC
TRBJ2-2 TRBV27 TRBD1 . CASSLRLVFGTGATGELFF TGTGCCAGCAGTCTCCGCTTAGTTTTTGGGACAGGGGCCACCGGGGAGCTGTTTTTT
TRBJ2-1 TRBV6-1 TRBD2 . CASSELGTSLNEQFF TGTGCCAGCAGTGAGCTCGGGACTAGCCTCAATGAGCAGTTCTTC
TRBJ2-3 TRBV13 . few CASSSRGLAGDTQYF TGTGCCAGCAGCTCCAGGGGGCTAGCGGGAGATACGCAGTATTTT
TRBJ1-2 TRBV7-9 . few CASRLTPNYGYTF TGTGCCAGCCGCCTGACCCCCAACTATGGCTACACCTTC
TRBJ2-7 TRBV19 . few CASSHGQGPLLYEQYF TGTGCCAGTAGTCACGGGCAGGGACCACTCCTCTACGAGCAGTACTTC
TRBJ2-1 TRBV6-5 TRBD2 . CASSSSGGYSQFF TGTGCCAGCAGTTCGAGCGGGGGGTATTCGCAGTTCTTC